This T cell receptor (beta chain) was sequenced during a study of T cells after yellow fever vaccination. TCRdb processed the 5' RACE reads anew with MiXCR; each CDR3 protein has one entry. This repertoire shows 250,000 or so distinct CDR3 sequences, about 7% found once; its top ten account for approximately 0.87%. This clonotype has a count of ten or more. Its matching antigen is unknown. Germline CDR1 SQVTM, CDR2 ANQGSEA. The V end lost 7 bases, the J end lost 0 bases, and 13 bases lay between the germline ends. The CDR3 covers 14 residues. Study-wide results and caveats: The booster saw the reappearance of most primary-vaccination clones (around 96% CD4, around 88% CD8).

The sample was CD4+ T cells sorted from PBMCs, taken 15 days after the yellow fever booster vaccination. The receptor was isolated from a man aged 30-40 years who received the YFV17D yellow fever vaccine. V is TRBV29-1 and J is TRBJ2-1, with D perhaps TRBD2 (5 bases). In DNA, the CDR3 is TGCAGCGCCAAACAGCGGCCCTCCTACAATGAGCAGTTCTTC. Encoded protein: CSAKQRPSYNEQFF.